This T cell receptor beta chain was sequenced for a study of shared clonotypes between healthy human individuals. Study-level results: Across subsets, estimated richness was generally greater for naive than for memory populations.

Clones were read by immunoSEQ multiplex PCR, and TCRdb kept only the in-frame ones, dropping some. The table lists roughly 1,100,000 clones, roughly 80% of them singletons. On this clone: The antigen is unknown.

In the CD4+ fraction, cells were divided into CD45RA+ naive and CD45RA-negative memory subsets. The CDR3 sequence is 17 residues long. Germline assignment: CDR1 SGHRS and CDR2 YFSETQ. The V end was cut by 1 base, the J end by 2 bases, with 13 bases between. What was sequenced was memory CD4+ T cells sorted from blood. The subset is: CD45RA-negative fraction. The clonotype originates from a man between 18 and 35 years old in good health. This chain uses TRBV5-1 with TRBJ2-6, with D perhaps matching TRBD1 (6 bases). The CDR3 nucleotides are TGCGCCAGCAGCTTGTATCCCAGGGGACCTGGGGCCAACGTCCTGACTTTC. Protein: CASSLYPRGPGANVLTF.